This T cell receptor (beta chain) was found in a study of cytomegalovirus exposure and HLA in healthy donors. The PCR had 60 Vbeta and 13 Jbeta primers. Per the authors' pipeline: There were tens of millions of unique TCR beta chains by a later count, and some 11 million of them were shared. Clones were read by immunoSEQ multiplex PCR, and TCRdb kept only the in-frame ones, dropping some. Clonal size and the V and J genes are those of that table, whereas D and trimming came from the DNA. This sample has 85,000 to 130,000 clones, with more than 60% found just once. Points from the study as a whole: A later analysis, which compared TCR beta chains of equal frequency, found the HLA-associated ones more clonally expanded. When a later analysis was performed, an Asian-associated ancestry cluster reportedly had fewer N-insertions than the roughly 700-donor mean. Specific recognition of CMV antigens was confirmed in vitro for a few chains (all CMV-associated).

For this clone: Its antigen is unknown. Distinct nucleotide sequences in the sample also encode this CDR3.

CDR3 length: 13 residues. The trim removed 1 base at V and 7 bases at J, leaving 1 base unmatched. Germline lookup yields CDR1 SGHTA and CDR2 FQGNSA. The sequence was collected from a man aged 60 to 69 in good health and CMV-seronegative. The chain has TRBV7-2 and TRBJ1-5; TRBD1 agrees at 7 bases. What was sequenced was PBMCs. The CDR3 bases are TGTGCCAGCAGCTTAGGACAGGGACAGCCCCAGCATTTT. Translation: CASSLGQGQPQHF.